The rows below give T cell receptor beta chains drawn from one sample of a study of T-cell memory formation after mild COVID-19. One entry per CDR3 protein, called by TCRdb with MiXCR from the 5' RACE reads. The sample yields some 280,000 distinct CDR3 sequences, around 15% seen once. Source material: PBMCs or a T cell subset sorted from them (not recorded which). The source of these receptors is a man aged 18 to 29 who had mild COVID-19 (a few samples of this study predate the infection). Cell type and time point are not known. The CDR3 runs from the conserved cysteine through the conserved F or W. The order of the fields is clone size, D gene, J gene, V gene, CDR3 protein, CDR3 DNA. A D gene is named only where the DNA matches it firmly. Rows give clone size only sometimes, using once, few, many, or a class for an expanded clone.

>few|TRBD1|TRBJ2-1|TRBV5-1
CASSPGQDVVGAANEQFF
TGCGCCAGCAGCCCGGGACAGGATGTGGTGGGGGCCGCGAATGAGCAGTTCTTC
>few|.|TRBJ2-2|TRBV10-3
CAISDGRSIGELFF
TGTGCCATCAGTGACGGTAGGAGTATCGGGGAGCTGTTTTTT
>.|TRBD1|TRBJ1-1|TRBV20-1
CSASSDRVWTEAFF
TGCAGTGCTAGCTCAGACAGGGTGTGGACTGAAGCTTTCTTT
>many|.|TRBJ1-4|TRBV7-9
CASSLWTTNEKLFF
TGTGCCAGCAGCCTGTGGACAACTAATGAAAAACTGTTTTTT
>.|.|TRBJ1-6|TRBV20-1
CSARRLRLESPLHF
TGCAGTGCTAGGAGACTGCGTTTAGAATCACCCCTCCACTTT
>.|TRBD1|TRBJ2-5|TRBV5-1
CASRAQGAETQYF
TGCGCCAGCAGAGCGCAGGGGGCAGAGACCCAGTACTTC
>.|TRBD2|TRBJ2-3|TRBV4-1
CASSQGGVRGGYSGDTQYF
TGCGCCAGCAGCCAAGGCGGGGTTCGGGGGGGCTATTCTGGAGATACGCAGTATTTT
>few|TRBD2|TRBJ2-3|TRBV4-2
CASSQGTSGGSTDTQYF
TGTGCCAGCAGCCAAGGGACTAGCGGGGGCAGCACAGATACGCAGTATTTT
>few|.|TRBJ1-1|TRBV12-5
CASGLQGNTEAFF
TGTGCTAGTGGTTTACAGGGGAACACTGAAGCTTTCTTT
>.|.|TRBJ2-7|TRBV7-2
CASSFMGGPEQYF
TGTGCCAGCAGCTTTATGGGGGGGCCCGAGCAGTACTTC
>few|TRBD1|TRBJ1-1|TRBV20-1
CSASDPAGGTEAFF
TGCAGTGCTAGTGACCCTGCAGGGGGAACTGAAGCTTTCTTT
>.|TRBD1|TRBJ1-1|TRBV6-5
CASSRSGTANTEAFF
TGTGCCAGCAGTCGCTCCGGGACAGCGAACACTGAAGCTTTCTTT
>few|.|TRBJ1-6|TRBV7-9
CASRRSGTDNSPLHF
TGTGCCAGCAGACGCTCAGGGACGGATAATTCACCCCTCCACTTT
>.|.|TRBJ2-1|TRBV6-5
CASSYSNSGEQFF
TGTGCCAGCAGTTACTCGAACAGCGGGGAGCAGTTCTTC
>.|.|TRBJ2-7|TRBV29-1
CSVGRDRYEQYF
TGCAGCGTTGGACGGGACCGGTACGAGCAGTACTTC
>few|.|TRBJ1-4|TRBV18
CASSRAPQGFGEKLFF
TGTGCCAGCTCACGCGCCCCGCAGGGGTTTGGTGAAAAACTGTTTTTT
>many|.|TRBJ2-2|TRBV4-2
CASSQPGLRAGKLFF
TGTGCCAGCAGCCAGCCGGGACTGCGCGCCGGAAAGCTGTTTTTT
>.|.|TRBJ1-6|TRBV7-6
CASSFGAANSPLHF
TGTGCCAGCAGCTTCGGGGCAGCTAATTCACCCCTCCACTTT
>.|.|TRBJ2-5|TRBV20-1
CSARVTQETQYF
TGCAGTGCTAGGGTCACCCAAGAGACCCAGTACTTC
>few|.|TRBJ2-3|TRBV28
CASTPGQGTDTQYF
TGTGCCAGCACTCCAGGCCAGGGGACAGATACGCAGTATTTT
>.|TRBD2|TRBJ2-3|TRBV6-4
CASSDSGTSGGDTQYF
TGTGCCAGCAGTGACTCCGGGACTAGCGGGGGGGATACGCAGTATTTT
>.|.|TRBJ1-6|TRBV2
CASNSGRGNSPLHF
TGTGCCAGCAACTCTGGAAGGGGGAATTCACCCCTCCACTTT
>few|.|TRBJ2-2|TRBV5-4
CASSFRGNGELFF
TGTGCCAGCAGCTTCAGGGGTAACGGGGAGCTGTTTTTT
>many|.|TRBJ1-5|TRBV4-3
CASSHGENQPQHF
TGCGCCAGCAGCCACGGAGAGAATCAGCCCCAGCATTTT
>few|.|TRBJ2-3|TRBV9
CASSEGNPRDTQYF
TGTGCCAGCAGCGAGGGGAACCCCAGGGATACGCAGTATTTT
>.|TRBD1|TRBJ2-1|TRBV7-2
CASSPFWPAGQGVDEQFF
TGTGCCAGCAGCCCCTTCTGGCCCGCGGGACAGGGAGTCGATGAGCAGTTCTTC
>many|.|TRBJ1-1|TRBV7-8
CASSSYSVKPEAFF
TGTGCCAGCAGCTCCTACAGCGTAAAACCTGAAGCTTTCTTT
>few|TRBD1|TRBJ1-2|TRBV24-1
CATSGWTGAQSNYGYTF
TGTGCCACCAGTGGTTGGACAGGGGCGCAGAGTAACTATGGCTACACCTTC
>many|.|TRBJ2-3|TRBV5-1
CASSSAGTDTQYF
TGCGCCAGCAGCTCCGCCGGCACAGATACGCAGTATTTT
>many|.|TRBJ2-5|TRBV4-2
CASSQDPVGAPQETQYF
TGTGCCAGCAGCCAAGACCCGGTGGGAGCGCCCCAAGAGACCCAGTACTTC
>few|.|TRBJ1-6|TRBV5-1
CASKLYRDSPLHF
TGCGCCAGCAAGCTTTACCGAGATTCACCCCTCCACTTT
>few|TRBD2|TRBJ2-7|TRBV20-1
CSATSPGSGGAYEQYF
TGCAGTGCGACCTCCCCCGGTAGCGGGGGGGCCTACGAGCAGTACTTC
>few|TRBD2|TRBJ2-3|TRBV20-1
CSARDGLAADTQYF
TGCAGTGCTAGAGACGGACTAGCCGCAGATACGCAGTATTTT
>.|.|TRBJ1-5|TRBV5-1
CASSKGESGQPQHF
TGCGCCAGCAGCAAGGGGGAATCGGGTCAGCCCCAGCATTTT
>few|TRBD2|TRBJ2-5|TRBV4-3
CASSQSGGDLETQYF
TGCGCCAGCAGCCAGAGCGGGGGGGACCTAGAGACCCAGTACTTC
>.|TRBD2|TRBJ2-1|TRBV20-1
CSARNSGANSYNEQFF
TGCAGTGCTCGAAATAGCGGGGCGAACTCCTACAATGAGCAGTTCTTC
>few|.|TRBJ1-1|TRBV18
CASSQAGAEAFF
TGTGCCAGCTCCCAGGCGGGGGCTGAAGCTTTCTTT
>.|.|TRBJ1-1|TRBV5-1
CASSQGTQDTEAFF
TGCGCCAGCAGCCAGGGCACCCAGGACACTGAAGCTTTCTTT
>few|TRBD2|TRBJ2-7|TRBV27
CASSLGLGTDEQYF
TGTGCCAGCAGTTTAGGACTAGGGACGGATGAGCAGTACTTC
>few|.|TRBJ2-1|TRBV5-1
CASSLVPINEQFF
TGCGCCAGCAGCTTGGTTCCGATCAATGAGCAGTTCTTC
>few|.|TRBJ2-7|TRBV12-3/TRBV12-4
CASRGGQNYEQYF
TGTGCCAGCAGGGGGGGACAGAACTACGAGCAGTACTTC
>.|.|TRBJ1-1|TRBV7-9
CATRVSGGQNTEAFF
TGTGCCACTCGGGTGTCGGGGGGTCAGAACACTGAAGCTTTCTTT
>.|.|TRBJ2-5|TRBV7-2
CASSLEYSTQETQYF
TGTGCCAGCAGCTTAGAATACTCGACCCAAGAGACCCAGTACTTC
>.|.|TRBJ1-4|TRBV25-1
CASSDIQSNEKLFF
TGTGCCAGCAGTGATATACAGTCTAATGAAAAACTGTTTTTT
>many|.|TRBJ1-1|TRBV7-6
CASSVQTGTEAFF
TGTGCCAGCAGCGTACAAACAGGGACCGAAGCTTTCTTT
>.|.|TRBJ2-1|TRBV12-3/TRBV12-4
CASSSANEQFF
TGTGCCAGCAGCTCGGCTAATGAGCAGTTCTTC
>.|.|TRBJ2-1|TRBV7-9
CASSLWYGSNEQFF
TGTGCCAGCAGCTTGTGGTACGGGAGCAATGAGCAGTTCTTC
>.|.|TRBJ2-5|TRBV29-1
CSVEHPIQETQYF
TGCAGCGTTGAACACCCTATCCAAGAGACCCAGTACTTC
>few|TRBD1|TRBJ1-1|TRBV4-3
CASSQDLWRQGSDTEAFF
TGCGCCAGCAGCCAAGATCTTTGGAGACAGGGTAGTGACACTGAAGCTTTCTTT
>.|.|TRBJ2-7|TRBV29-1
CSVESQWTYEQYF
TGCAGCGTTGAATCTCAGTGGACTTACGAGCAGTACTTC
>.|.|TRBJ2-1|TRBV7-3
CASSFQAAGYNEQFF
TGTGCCAGCAGCTTCCAGGCGGCGGGGTACAATGAGCAGTTCTTC
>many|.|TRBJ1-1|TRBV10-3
CAGRERHDRVEAFF
TGTGCCGGCCGGGAGCGTCACGATCGAGTTGAAGCTTTCTTT
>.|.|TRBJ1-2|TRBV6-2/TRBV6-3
CASSYDDRSNYGYTF
TGTGCCAGCAGTTATGACGACAGATCTAACTATGGCTACACCTTC
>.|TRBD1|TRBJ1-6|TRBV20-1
CSATDRGNSPLHF
TGCAGTGCCACAGACAGGGGGAATTCACCCCTCCACTTT
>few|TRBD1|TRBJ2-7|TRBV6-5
CASSYLGQGSYEQYF
TGTGCCAGCAGTTACTTGGGACAGGGGAGCTACGAGCAGTACTTC
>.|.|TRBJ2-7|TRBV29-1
CSVGEAGSSYEQYF
TGCAGCGTTGGAGAGGCAGGGAGCTCCTACGAGCAGTACTTC
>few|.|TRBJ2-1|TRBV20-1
CSARAGGVNEQFF
TGCAGTGCCCGGGCGGGCGGGGTCAATGAGCAGTTCTTC
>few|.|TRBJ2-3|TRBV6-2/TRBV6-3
CASTYGAAMSSTQYF
TGTGCCAGCACTTATGGGGCGGCCATGTCTAGTACGCAGTATTTT
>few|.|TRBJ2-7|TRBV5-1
CASNTLDHTDEQYF
TGCGCCAGCAACACGCTAGATCATACCGACGAGCAGTACTTC
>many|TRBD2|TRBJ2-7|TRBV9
CASSSRGFSYEQYF
TGTGCCAGCAGCTCGCGGGGGTTCTCCTACGAGCAGTACTTC